This T cell receptor (beta chain) is from a study of OX40 agonist ivuxolimab in advanced cancers. The overall study: From 23 to 79 years was the age range, with a mean of around 60 years, and around 83% were male. Partial responses were observed in three patients, of whom one had hepatocellular carcinoma and two had cutaneous melanoma.

The CDR3 sequence is 17 residues long. V was trimmed by 0 bases and J by 0 bases, leaving 12 bases between them. Looked up from germline, CDR1 is ENHRY and CDR2 is SYGVKD. Method: immunoSEQ multiplex PCR; TCRdb's copy keeps in-frame clones and lacks some. Counted here are some 67,000 clones, 85% occurring once; the ten biggest clones make up approximately 0.78%. Specimen: CD4+ or CD8+ T cells sorted from blood, collected in a trial of the OX40 agonist ivuxolimab. The clonotype was recovered from an adult with an advanced solid tumor such as melanoma, head and neck, liver or kidney cancer. The rearrangement joins TRBV10-3 to TRBJ1-3; possibly TRBD1 for D (5 bases). The CDR3 DNA reads as TGTGCCATCAGTGAGTCCCGACAGTTTATCTCTGGAAACACCATATATTTT. It encodes CAISESRQFISGNTIYF.